This TCR beta chain was sequenced during a study of T cells in Graves' hyperthyroidism and ophthalmopathy. Researchers took RNA transcripts and amplified the TCR beta CDR3 regions from them. A first-round RT-PCR of the TCR CDR3 used the HTBI primer set. A single record per CDR3 protein comes from TCRdb applying MiXCR to the multiplex PCR reads. Among nearly 750,000 distinct CDR3 sequences listed, over 35% were seen once. On this clonotype itself: The junction departs from germline at one end; a sequencing error may be responsible.

Sequences were obtained from blood. This clonotype was obtained from a woman between 40 and 55 years old with Graves' hyperthyroidism.

Written as DNA, the CDR3 is TGCAATGCTATAGGTCTGAGCTCCTACAATGAGCAGTTCTTC. Encoded protein: CNAIGLSSYNEQFF. The chain uses TRBV20-1 and TRBJ2-1; D is ambiguous. Germline V CDR1 and CDR2: DFQATT, SNEGSKA (reference sequence). CDR3 size: 14 residues.